These T cell receptor beta chains were read from a single sample in a study of blood T cells in healthy people across ages. In TCRdb, the 5' RACE reads were re-called with MiXCR into one record per CDR3 protein. The sample includes around 990,000 distinct CDR3 sequences, 25% of them seen just once. These data are also associated with another study on T cells of mothers and their children.

The specimen was blood. These receptor sequences come from a girl aged 2 to 10 in good health. Both conserved end residues are part of each CDR3. The D gene is left open where the match is weak. Clone size is given for some rows only: seen once, a few or many times, or a class if the clone is expanded.

D gene	clone size	V gene	J gene	CDR3 protein	CDR3 DNA
.	few	TRBV27	TRBJ2-1	CASRQYKSSYNEQFF	TGTGCCAGCAGGCAATATAAAAGCTCCTACAATGAGCAGTTCTTC
TRBD1	few	TRBV29-1	TRBJ1-4	CSAFTGGGEKLFF	TGCAGCGCCTTTACAGGGGGAGGTGAAAAACTGTTTTTT
.	.	TRBV7-2	TRBJ2-7	CASSLFLGPVEQYF	TGTGCCAGCAGCCTGTTTCTGGGTCCCGTCGAGCAGTACTTC
.	.	TRBV29-1	TRBJ2-2	CSVGRGIDTGELFF	TGCAGCGTTGGAAGAGGGATTGACACCGGGGAGCTGTTTTTT
.	.	TRBV29-1	TRBJ2-7	CSVEDKLRGYEQYF	TGCAGCGTTGAAGATAAGTTGCGGGGCTATGAGCAGTACTTC
.	.	TRBV7-9	TRBJ1-6	CASSRTPNSPLHF	TGTGCCAGCAGCCGGACCCCTAATTCACCCCTCCACTTT
.	.	TRBV6-5	TRBJ1-6	CASGVDSPLHF	TGTGCCAGCGGTGTTGATTCACCCCTCCACTTT
.	.	TRBV12-3/TRBV12-4	TRBJ1-6	CASRLWGYNSPLHF	TGTGCCAGCAGACTTTGGGGCTATAATTCACCCCTCCACTTT
TRBD2	few	TRBV29-1	TRBJ2-3	CSVARSGGLGDTQYF	TGCAGCGTTGCACGATCGGGGGGGCTCGGAGATACGCAGTATTTT
.	.	TRBV18	TRBJ1-4	CASSQTWGYATNEKLFF	TGTGCCAGCTCACAAACCTGGGGTTACGCTACTAATGAAAAACTGTTTTTT
TRBD1	.	TRBV28	TRBJ1-4	CASSIPSGQRKEKLFF	TGTGCCAGCAGTATTCCCTCGGGACAGAGAAAGGAAAAACTGTTTTTT
TRBD2	few	TRBV6-5	TRBJ2-2	CASRRLAGVGELFF	TGTGCCAGCAGGCGACTAGCGGGAGTTGGGGAGCTGTTTTTT
.	.	TRBV20-1	TRBJ2-3	CSARDPGPTDTQYF	TGCAGTGCTAGGGATCCAGGGCCCACAGATACGCAGTATTTT
.	few	TRBV27	TRBJ2-7	CASSQSEAGSYEQYF	TGTGCCAGCAGTCAGAGTGAGGCGGGATCCTACGAGCAGTACTTC
.	.	TRBV29-1	TRBJ2-5	CSVEDVGTQYF	TGCAGCGTTGAGGACGTTGGGACCCAGTACTTC